These T cell receptor beta chains were read from a single sample in a study of blood T cell repertoires in COVID-19. Only in-frame clones appear in the TCRdb table, and some are missing; sequencing was by immunoSEQ multiplex PCR. Of 200,000 to 300,000 clones listed, about 86% are singletons. Sequencing input: peripheral blood. These TCRs come from a woman in her 30s who had recovered from COVID-19. Each CDR3 is given with its conserved first and last residue. A D gene is named only where the DNA matches it firmly. Size tells how often a clone was seen (once, few, many) or the class of an expanded clone, and some rows leave it out.

j_call: TRBJ1-3
d_call: TRBD1
clone_size: NA
v_call: TRBV3-1/TRBV3-2
cdr3_aa: CASSNRGGNTIYF
cdr3_nt: TGTGCCAGCAGTAACAGGGGAGGAAACACCATATATTTT

j_call: TRBJ2-5
d_call: TRBD1
clone_size: NA
v_call: TRBV6-2/TRBV6-3
cdr3_aa: CASSYPDREETQYF
cdr3_nt: TGTGCCAGCAGTTACCCGGACAGGGAAGAGACCCAGTACTTC

j_call: TRBJ1-1
d_call: NA
clone_size: once
v_call: TRBV4-1
cdr3_aa: CASRGQMNTEAFF
cdr3_nt: TGCGCCAGCAGGGGACAAATGAACACTGAAGCTTTCTTT

j_call: TRBJ2-3
d_call: TRBD1
clone_size: NA
v_call: TRBV7-9
cdr3_aa: CASSPLGTASTDTQYF
cdr3_nt: TGTGCCAGCAGCCCCCTTGGGACAGCTTCCACAGATACGCAGTATTTT

j_call: TRBJ2-7
d_call: TRBD2
clone_size: few
v_call: TRBV6-2/TRBV6-3
cdr3_aa: CASSARLGLAAGYEQYF
cdr3_nt: TGTGCCAGCAGCGCCCGTCTGGGACTAGCGGCCGGGTACGAGCAGTACTTC

j_call: TRBJ1-2
d_call: NA
clone_size: NA
v_call: TRBV6-5
cdr3_aa: CATDSPFNYGYTF
cdr3_nt: TGTGCCACCGACAGTCCCTTCAACTATGGCTACACCTTC

j_call: TRBJ1-2
d_call: NA
clone_size: NA
v_call: TRBV4-3
cdr3_aa: CASSQVRRHGYTF
cdr3_nt: TGCGCCAGCAGCCAAGTTCGGCGGCATGGCTACACCTTC

j_call: TRBJ2-1
d_call: TRBD1
clone_size: NA
v_call: TRBV5-6
cdr3_aa: CASSPRTGWGSEQFF
cdr3_nt: TGTGCCAGCAGCCCGAGGACAGGGTGGGGGAGTGAGCAGTTCTTC

j_call: TRBJ1-4
d_call: NA
clone_size: NA
v_call: TRBV27
cdr3_aa: CASRMGGTITNEKLFF
cdr3_nt: TGTGCCAGCAGAATGGGGGGAACCATAACTAATGAAAAACTGTTTTTT

j_call: TRBJ2-3
d_call: TRBD1
clone_size: once
v_call: TRBV9
cdr3_aa: CASSYRTGGTDTQYF
cdr3_nt: TGTGCCAGCAGCTACCGGACAGGGGGGACAGATACGCAGTATTTT

j_call: TRBJ2-3
d_call: TRBD1
clone_size: NA
v_call: TRBV18
cdr3_aa: CASSRWTGDTDTQYF
cdr3_nt: TGTGCCAGCTCACGGTGGACAGGGGACACAGATACGCAGTATTTT

j_call: TRBJ2-3
d_call: NA
clone_size: NA
v_call: TRBV10-2
cdr3_aa: CASSESRDTQYF
cdr3_nt: TGCGCCAGCAGTGAGTCGAGGGATACGCAGTATTTT

j_call: TRBJ2-1
d_call: TRBD2
clone_size: NA
v_call: TRBV14
cdr3_aa: CASSGSGGAFIYNEQFF
cdr3_nt: TGTGCCAGCAGCGGGAGCGGGGGGGCCTTTATTTACAATGAGCAGTTCTTC

j_call: TRBJ2-7
d_call: NA
clone_size: NA
v_call: TRBV4-1
cdr3_aa: CASSQQALYTYEQYF
cdr3_nt: TGCGCCAGCAGTCAACAGGCCCTTTATACCTACGAGCAGTACTTC

j_call: TRBJ2-7
d_call: NA
clone_size: NA
v_call: TRBV4-3
cdr3_aa: CASSQETRGSYEQYF
cdr3_nt: TGCGCCAGCAGCCAAGAAACGCGGGGCTCCTACGAGCAGTACTTC

j_call: TRBJ2-7
d_call: NA
clone_size: NA
v_call: TRBV5-6
cdr3_aa: CASSLGNRDEQYF
cdr3_nt: TGTGCCAGCAGCTTGGGAAACAGGGATGAGCAGTACTTC

j_call: TRBJ2-1
d_call: NA
clone_size: NA
v_call: TRBV27
cdr3_aa: CASNSINEQFF
cdr3_nt: TGTGCCAGCAACTCGATCAATGAGCAGTTCTTC

j_call: TRBJ2-3
d_call: NA
clone_size: NA
v_call: TRBV7-9
cdr3_aa: CASSLGDTRTADTQYF
cdr3_nt: TGTGCCAGCAGCTTAGGGGACACACGGACCGCAGATACGCAGTATTTT

j_call: TRBJ2-2
d_call: TRBD2
clone_size: NA
v_call: TRBV10-3
cdr3_aa: CAIKRPSEAGGPGELFF
cdr3_nt: TGTGCCATCAAACGGCCCTCAGAAGCGGGGGGGCCCGGGGAGCTGTTTTTT

j_call: TRBJ2-1
d_call: NA
clone_size: NA
v_call: TRBV20-1
cdr3_aa: CSASGPDSGEQFF
cdr3_nt: TGCAGTGCTAGTGGCCCCGATAGCGGTGAGCAGTTCTTC

j_call: TRBJ1-1
d_call: TRBD1
clone_size: NA
v_call: TRBV5-1
cdr3_aa: CASSHGQGALNTEAFF
cdr3_nt: TGCGCCAGCAGCCACGGACAGGGGGCTTTGAACACTGAAGCTTTCTTT

j_call: TRBJ1-2
d_call: NA
clone_size: NA
v_call: TRBV6-5
cdr3_aa: CASKRSRGYGYTF
cdr3_nt: TGTGCCAGCAAGCGAAGCAGGGGCTATGGCTACACCTTC

j_call: TRBJ2-1
d_call: NA
clone_size: NA
v_call: TRBV5-8
cdr3_aa: CASSFSREQFF
cdr3_nt: TGTGCCAGCAGCTTTTCTAGGGAGCAGTTCTTC

j_call: TRBJ1-4
d_call: NA
clone_size: few
v_call: TRBV10-3
cdr3_aa: CAITGGANEKLFF
cdr3_nt: TGTGCCATCACAGGCGGGGCTAATGAAAAACTGTTTTTT

j_call: TRBJ2-5
d_call: TRBD2
clone_size: NA
v_call: TRBV3-1/TRBV3-2
cdr3_aa: CASSQSRLAGGLMRETQYF
cdr3_nt: TGTGCCAGCAGCCAATCCCGACTAGCGGGGGGGCTAATGCGAGAGACCCAGTACTTC

j_call: TRBJ1-1
d_call: TRBD1
clone_size: NA
v_call: TRBV2
cdr3_aa: CASSVTGGNIDTEAFF
cdr3_nt: TGTGCCAGCAGTGTGACAGGGGGCAATATAGACACTGAAGCTTTCTTT

j_call: TRBJ2-3
d_call: NA
clone_size: NA
v_call: TRBV7-2
cdr3_aa: CASSLSSDTQYF
cdr3_nt: TGTGCCAGCAGCTTATCCTCAGATACGCAGTATTTT

j_call: TRBJ1-5
d_call: NA
clone_size: NA
v_call: TRBV2
cdr3_aa: CASSEALIRELNQPQHF
cdr3_nt: TGTGCCAGCAGTGAAGCGCTTATCAGGGAACTTAATCAGCCCCAGCATTTT

j_call: TRBJ1-2
d_call: TRBD1
clone_size: NA
v_call: TRBV19
cdr3_aa: CASSPRTGQRHYGYTF
cdr3_nt: TGTGCCAGTAGTCCCCGGACAGGGCAAAGGCACTATGGCTACACCTTC

j_call: TRBJ2-5
d_call: NA
clone_size: NA
v_call: TRBV27
cdr3_aa: CASSYHSQETQYF
cdr3_nt: TGTGCCAGCAGTTACCACAGCCAAGAGACCCAGTACTTC

j_call: TRBJ1-1
d_call: NA
clone_size: NA
v_call: TRBV7-3
cdr3_aa: CASSTLPQGSGTEAFF
cdr3_nt: TGTGCCAGCAGCACTCTGCCCCAGGGGTCGGGGACTGAAGCTTTCTTT

j_call: TRBJ2-7
d_call: NA
clone_size: NA
v_call: TRBV21-1
cdr3_aa: CASSKRQGVRCEQYF
cdr3_nt: TGTGCCAGCAGCAAAAGACAGGGGGTGAGGTGCGAGCAGTACTTC

j_call: TRBJ1-2
d_call: NA
clone_size: once
v_call: TRBV28
cdr3_aa: CASTPPPGQTYYYGYTF
cdr3_nt: TGTGCCAGCACTCCACCCCCCGGACAGACCTACTACTATGGCTACACCTTC

j_call: TRBJ2-5
d_call: NA
clone_size: once
v_call: TRBV4-1
cdr3_aa: CASSSGGRRRGETQYF
cdr3_nt: TGCGCCAGCAGCTCTGGAGGGCGACGGAGGGGAGAGACCCAGTACTTC

j_call: TRBJ2-5
d_call: NA
clone_size: NA
v_call: TRBV6-2/TRBV6-3
cdr3_aa: CASSYLLAEETQYF
cdr3_nt: TGTGCCAGCAGTTACTTATTGGCAGAAGAGACCCAGTACTTC

j_call: TRBJ1-1
d_call: NA
clone_size: once
v_call: TRBV12-3/TRBV12-4
cdr3_aa: CASSLQGSTEAFF
cdr3_nt: TGTGCCAGCAGTTTACAGGGGAGTACTGAAGCTTTCTTT

j_call: TRBJ2-2
d_call: NA
clone_size: NA
v_call: TRBV12-3/TRBV12-4
cdr3_aa: CASSSLGELFF
cdr3_nt: TGTGCCAGCAGTTCCTTGGGGGAGCTGTTTTTT

j_call: TRBJ2-5
d_call: TRBD2
clone_size: NA
v_call: TRBV7-2
cdr3_aa: CASSLGRAGGSLQTQYF
cdr3_nt: TGTGCCAGCAGCTTAGGAAGAGCGGGGGGGTCACTGCAGACCCAGTACTTC

j_call: TRBJ2-7
d_call: TRBD2
clone_size: NA
v_call: TRBV27
cdr3_aa: CASSVGLNYEQYF
cdr3_nt: TGTGCCAGCAGTGTGGGACTAAATTACGAGCAGTACTTC

j_call: TRBJ1-1
d_call: TRBD1
clone_size: NA
v_call: TRBV14
cdr3_aa: CASSQEGQGMNTEAFF
cdr3_nt: TGTGCCAGCAGCCAAGAGGGACAGGGAATGAACACTGAAGCTTTCTTT

j_call: TRBJ1-1
d_call: TRBD1
clone_size: NA
v_call: TRBV6-2/TRBV6-3
cdr3_aa: CASSLNRGRATEAFF
cdr3_nt: TGTGCCAGCAGCCTAAACAGGGGAAGGGCCACTGAAGCTTTCTTT

j_call: TRBJ1-6
d_call: TRBD1
clone_size: NA
v_call: TRBV7-6
cdr3_aa: CASSLGQGATNSPLHF
cdr3_nt: TGTGCCAGCAGCCTAGGACAGGGGGCCACCAATTCACCCCTCCACTTT

j_call: TRBJ2-3
d_call: NA
clone_size: NA
v_call: TRBV7-6
cdr3_aa: CASSLIQASDTQYF
cdr3_nt: TGTGCCAGCAGCTTAATACAGGCCTCAGATACGCAGTATTTT

j_call: TRBJ2-6
d_call: NA
clone_size: NA
v_call: TRBV7-2
cdr3_aa: CASSSPHLAAGANVLTF
cdr3_nt: TGTGCCAGCAGCTCCCCCCATCTAGCTGCTGGGGCCAACGTCCTGACTTTC

j_call: TRBJ1-1
d_call: NA
clone_size: NA
v_call: TRBV18
cdr3_aa: CASSPDPGGSTEAFF
cdr3_nt: TGTGCCAGCTCACCGGATCCGGGGGGGAGCACTGAAGCTTTCTTT

j_call: TRBJ1-4
d_call: NA
clone_size: once
v_call: TRBV6-1
cdr3_aa: CASSEVSGYEKLFF
cdr3_nt: TGTGCCAGCAGTGAAGTGTCAGGGTATGAAAAACTGTTTTTT

j_call: TRBJ2-1
d_call: NA
clone_size: NA
v_call: TRBV3-1/TRBV3-2
cdr3_aa: CASSQDLTGKGDEQFF
cdr3_nt: TGTGCCAGCAGCCAAGACCTCACAGGGAAGGGCGATGAGCAGTTCTTC

j_call: TRBJ2-3
d_call: TRBD2
clone_size: NA
v_call: TRBV7-9
cdr3_aa: CASSKTSGKTRADTQYF
cdr3_nt: TGTGCCAGCAGCAAGACTAGCGGGAAAACCCGGGCAGATACGCAGTATTTT

j_call: TRBJ1-1
d_call: NA
clone_size: once
v_call: TRBV6-1
cdr3_aa: CASSDFRGLNTEAFF
cdr3_nt: TGTGCCAGCAGTGATTTTAGAGGATTGAACACTGAAGCTTTCTTT

j_call: TRBJ2-7
d_call: NA
clone_size: many
v_call: TRBV5-1
cdr3_aa: CASSLDFLGEQYF
cdr3_nt: TGCGCCAGCAGCTTAGACTTCCTGGGCGAGCAGTACTTC

j_call: TRBJ1-2
d_call: NA
clone_size: NA
v_call: TRBV18
cdr3_aa: CASSPGRNYGYTF
cdr3_nt: TGTGCCAGCTCACCGGGCAGGAACTATGGCTACACCTTC

j_call: TRBJ2-7
d_call: TRBD2
clone_size: NA
v_call: TRBV4-1
cdr3_aa: CASSQAFGLAGYEQYF
cdr3_nt: TGCGCCAGCAGCCAGGCATTCGGACTAGCGGGATACGAGCAGTACTTC

j_call: TRBJ2-1
d_call: TRBD2
clone_size: NA
v_call: TRBV18
cdr3_aa: CASSPPVLAGGPNEQFF
cdr3_nt: TGTGCCAGCTCACCACCGGTTTTAGCGGGGGGGCCCAATGAGCAGTTCTTC